This T cell receptor beta chain was sequenced during a study of blood T cell repertoires in COVID-19. Study at large: T cells, B-cell-depleted T cells, or PBMCs provided the cDNA or gDNA that served as material.

Clones were read by immunoSEQ multiplex PCR, and TCRdb kept only the in-frame ones, dropping some. The table includes some 48,000 clones, roughly 87% detected once. CDR1 and CDR2 (germline): MNHEY, SMNVEV (reference sequence). With 6 bases clipped from V and 5 bases from J, the junction kept 6 bases outside the gene matches. The CDR3 sequence is 15 residues long. Sequenced input: peripheral blood. This sequence joins TRBV27 and TRBJ1-5; TRBD1 matches 11 bases. This clonotype was sampled from a woman over 75 in a cohort sampled during active or convalescent COVID-19. Here the CDR3 DNA reads TGTGCCAGCAGCTTAGGGACAGGGGGAGATCAGCCCCAGCATTTT. It specifies CASSLGTGGDQPQHF.